These T cell receptor beta chains were read from a single sample in a study of Ad26.COV2.S vaccination and SARS-CoV-2 variants. The data were produced by immunoSEQ multiplex PCR, yet TCRdb's version contains in-frame clones alone and is incomplete. The table lists 250,000 to 300,000 clones, about 90% of them singletons. The sequencing here drew on peripheral blood, taken in a trial of Ad26.COV2.S vaccine versus placebo. The receptor set was obtained from a person between 18 and 59 years old who received the Ad26.COV2.S COVID-19 vaccine or a placebo. CDR3s include the opening cysteine and the closing phenylalanine or tryptophan. Fields, in order: V gene, J gene, D gene, clone size, CDR3 DNA, CDR3 protein. A D gene is named only where the DNA matches it firmly. Not every row has a clone size; where given, it reads once, few, many or a size class.

V gene: TRBV11-3
J gene: TRBJ2-7
D gene: .
clone size: .
CDR3 DNA: TGTGCCAGCAGCTCCACAGGGTACGAGCAGTACTTC
CDR3 protein: CASSSTGYEQYF

V gene: TRBV4-3
J gene: TRBJ2-7
D gene: TRBD2
clone size: .
CDR3 DNA: TGCGCCAGCAGCCAAGATCGGGGGGGCTCCTACGAGCAGTACTTC
CDR3 protein: CASSQDRGGSYEQYF

V gene: TRBV28
J gene: TRBJ2-7
D gene: .
clone size: .
CDR3 DNA: TGTGCCAGCAGTCCCGGTGTAGGGCAGCGCTACGAGCAGTACTTC
CDR3 protein: CASSPGVGQRYEQYF

V gene: TRBV5-4
J gene: TRBJ2-7
D gene: .
clone size: .
CDR3 DNA: TGTGCCAGCAGTTACGCGGCAGGCCCATCCTACGAGCAGTACTTC
CDR3 protein: CASSYAAGPSYEQYF

V gene: TRBV5-1
J gene: TRBJ2-3
D gene: TRBD2
clone size: once
CDR3 DNA: TGCGCCAGCAGCCCGGGACTAATTACAGATACGCAGTATTTT
CDR3 protein: CASSPGLITDTQYF

V gene: TRBV7-9
J gene: TRBJ2-7
D gene: TRBD2
clone size: .
CDR3 DNA: TGTGCCAGCAGCCCAGCCTCGACTGGCGGGGGGGCCGGAGAGCAGTACTTC
CDR3 protein: CASSPASTGGGAGEQYF

V gene: TRBV7-2
J gene: TRBJ1-1
D gene: .
clone size: .
CDR3 DNA: TGTGCCAGCAGCGCGCCGGAGGGTTACACTGAAGCTTTCTTT
CDR3 protein: CASSAPEGYTEAFF

V gene: TRBV23-1
J gene: TRBJ2-2
D gene: .
clone size: .
CDR3 DNA: TGCGCCAGCAGTCAAGGACCCGCCGGGGAGCTGTTTTTT
CDR3 protein: CASSQGPAGELFF

V gene: TRBV6-5
J gene: TRBJ1-1
D gene: TRBD1
clone size: .
CDR3 DNA: TGTGCCAGCAGGTCGACAGGGGCGACTCCAGCTGAAGCTTTCTTT
CDR3 protein: CASRSTGATPAEAFF

V gene: TRBV10-3
J gene: TRBJ2-1
D gene: TRBD1
clone size: .
CDR3 DNA: TGTGCCATCTCGGAGGGACAGGGTAAAAATGAGCAGTTCTTC
CDR3 protein: CAISEGQGKNEQFF

V gene: TRBV25-1
J gene: TRBJ2-5
D gene: TRBD2
clone size: .
CDR3 DNA: TGTGCCAGCAGTGAGTTCCTAGCGGGGGGCCAAGAGACCCAGTACTTC
CDR3 protein: CASSEFLAGGQETQYF

V gene: TRBV2
J gene: TRBJ2-7
D gene: .
clone size: .
CDR3 DNA: TGTGCCAGCCGGGGGGCGCGGGGCTACTACGAGCAGTACTTC
CDR3 protein: CASRGARGYYEQYF

V gene: TRBV11-2
J gene: TRBJ1-1
D gene: .
clone size: .
CDR3 DNA: TGTGCCAGCAGCTTAGAGGGATATAGTAACACTGAAGCTTTCTTT
CDR3 protein: CASSLEGYSNTEAFF

V gene: TRBV4-2
J gene: TRBJ2-7
D gene: TRBD1
clone size: few
CDR3 DNA: TGTGCCAGCAGCCAAGATTCCGGGACAGCCTACGAGCAGTACTTC
CDR3 protein: CASSQDSGTAYEQYF

V gene: TRBV4-3
J gene: TRBJ1-3
D gene: .
clone size: .
CDR3 DNA: TGCGCCAGCAGCCAAGAAACAGGAGCTTCTGGAAACACCATATATTTT
CDR3 protein: CASSQETGASGNTIYF

V gene: TRBV6-5
J gene: TRBJ1-5
D gene: .
clone size: .
CDR3 DNA: TGTGCCAGCAGGCAGGGCAGTCTTAATCAGCCCCAGCATTTT
CDR3 protein: CASRQGSLNQPQHF

V gene: TRBV11-2
J gene: TRBJ1-1
D gene: .
clone size: .
CDR3 DNA: TGTGCCAGCAGCTTAATGGACAGGAACACTGAAGCTTTCTTT
CDR3 protein: CASSLMDRNTEAFF

V gene: TRBV5-1
J gene: TRBJ1-6
D gene: .
clone size: .
CDR3 DNA: TGCGCCAGCAGCCCCGTGGACGGCAGCTCCTATAATTCACCCCTCCACTTT
CDR3 protein: CASSPVDGSSYNSPLHF

V gene: TRBV19
J gene: TRBJ2-5
D gene: TRBD2
clone size: .
CDR3 DNA: TGTGCCAGTATCACCGGGAGAGGGAGGGAAGAGACCCAGTACTTC
CDR3 protein: CASITGRGREETQYF

V gene: TRBV5-1
J gene: TRBJ2-7
D gene: .
clone size: .
CDR3 DNA: TGCGCCAGCAGCTTGTGGACTCCCCAGGGCTACGAGCAGTACTTC
CDR3 protein: CASSLWTPQGYEQYF

V gene: TRBV28
J gene: TRBJ2-1
D gene: .
clone size: few
CDR3 DNA: TGTGCCAGCAGTTTGGCGTCGGGTGGGCAGTTCTTC
CDR3 protein: CASSLASGGQFF

V gene: TRBV6-1
J gene: TRBJ2-7
D gene: TRBD2
clone size: once
CDR3 DNA: TGTGCCAGCAGTGAGCGGGGGGCCACTGTCGTTTACGAGCAGTACTTC
CDR3 protein: CASSERGATVVYEQYF

V gene: TRBV7-9
J gene: TRBJ2-7
D gene: .
clone size: .
CDR3 DNA: TGTGCCAGCAGCCCCAGCAGGTTCCTATCTAACGGGAGAACCTACGAGCAGTACTTC
CDR3 protein: CASSPSRFLSNGRTYEQYF

V gene: TRBV3-1/TRBV3-2
J gene: TRBJ2-7
D gene: .
clone size: .
CDR3 DNA: TGTGCCAGCAGCCAAGCCGGGGCAGGGTTTAGGTACTTC
CDR3 protein: CASSQAGAGFRYF

V gene: TRBV10-3
J gene: TRBJ1-6
D gene: .
clone size: few
CDR3 DNA: TGTGCCATCAGTGATAGGGGAAGTCCACCCCTCCACTTT
CDR3 protein: CAISDRGSPPLHF

V gene: TRBV28
J gene: TRBJ1-3
D gene: .
clone size: .
CDR3 DNA: TGTGCCAGCAGCCCCGGGGACTTCTCTGGAAACACCATATATTTT
CDR3 protein: CASSPGDFSGNTIYF

V gene: TRBV29-1
J gene: TRBJ2-6
D gene: TRBD1
clone size: .
CDR3 DNA: TGCAGCCCGGTCGGGACAGTCCTTATTTGTCCAAAATCTGGGGCCAACGTCCTGACTTTC
CDR3 protein: CSPVGTVLICPKSGANVLTF

V gene: TRBV5-6
J gene: TRBJ2-1
D gene: .
clone size: .
CDR3 DNA: TGTGCCAGCAGCCCAACCTCCGATGAGCAGTTCTTC
CDR3 protein: CASSPTSDEQFF

V gene: TRBV6-5
J gene: TRBJ2-7
D gene: .
clone size: .
CDR3 DNA: TGTGCCAGCAGTTACGGGGAGAGACGCTACGAGCAGTACTTC
CDR3 protein: CASSYGERRYEQYF

V gene: TRBV4-3
J gene: TRBJ2-1
D gene: TRBD2
clone size: once
CDR3 DNA: TGCGCCAGCAGCCTAAGACTAGCGGGGGAGATCTACAATGAGCAGTTCTTC
CDR3 protein: CASSLRLAGEIYNEQFF

V gene: TRBV5-1
J gene: TRBJ2-5
D gene: .
clone size: .
CDR3 DNA: TGCGCCAGCAGCTTCGCGCGGCAAGAGACCCAGTACTTC
CDR3 protein: CASSFARQETQYF

V gene: TRBV5-1
J gene: TRBJ2-2
D gene: .
clone size: .
CDR3 DNA: TGCGCCAGCAGCTTGTCGGGGGCTAACACCGGGGAGCTGTTTTTT
CDR3 protein: CASSLSGANTGELFF

V gene: TRBV5-6
J gene: TRBJ1-6
D gene: .
clone size: .
CDR3 DNA: TGTGCCAGCAGCTTGGCGTGGGGGGGTTCACCCCTCCACTTT
CDR3 protein: CASSLAWGGSPLHF

V gene: TRBV5-6
J gene: TRBJ1-6
D gene: TRBD1
clone size: once
CDR3 DNA: TGTGCCAGCAGCCGTACAGGGGATTCACCCCTCCACTTT
CDR3 protein: CASSRTGDSPLHF

V gene: TRBV11-2
J gene: TRBJ2-7
D gene: .
clone size: .
CDR3 DNA: TGTGCCAGCAGCCCGCCCTCCTCCTCCTACGAGCAGTACTTC
CDR3 protein: CASSPPSSSYEQYF

V gene: TRBV12-3/TRBV12-4
J gene: TRBJ2-1
D gene: .
clone size: once
CDR3 DNA: TGTGCCAGCAGTTTGCGGCAGGTCGATGAGCAGTTCTTC
CDR3 protein: CASSLRQVDEQFF

V gene: TRBV27
J gene: TRBJ1-1
D gene: .
clone size: .
CDR3 DNA: TGTGCCAGCAGTTGGGCCTGGGGGACGAACACTGAAGCTTTCTTT
CDR3 protein: CASSWAWGTNTEAFF

V gene: TRBV3-1/TRBV3-2
J gene: TRBJ2-1
D gene: .
clone size: once
CDR3 DNA: TGTGCCAGCAGCTATAGACTGGAGGGTGAGCAGTTCTTC
CDR3 protein: CASSYRLEGEQFF

V gene: TRBV10-3
J gene: TRBJ2-5
D gene: TRBD2
clone size: once
CDR3 DNA: TGTGCCATCAGCCAGACTAGCGGGGGAGAAGAGACCCAGTACTTC
CDR3 protein: CAISQTSGGEETQYF

V gene: TRBV6-6
J gene: TRBJ2-3
D gene: TRBD1
clone size: .
CDR3 DNA: TGTGCCAGCAGTTACGGACAGGGGTGGAGGGATACGCAGTATTTT
CDR3 protein: CASSYGQGWRDTQYF

V gene: TRBV7-9
J gene: TRBJ2-5
D gene: .
clone size: .
CDR3 DNA: TGTGCCAGCAGCCCTCGGATCGGCGAGACCCAGTACTTC
CDR3 protein: CASSPRIGETQYF

V gene: TRBV6-4
J gene: TRBJ2-1
D gene: .
clone size: .
CDR3 DNA: TGTGCCAGCAGTGACGCCCGAGGAGAGCAGTTCTTC
CDR3 protein: CASSDARGEQFF

V gene: TRBV7-2
J gene: TRBJ2-1
D gene: .
clone size: few
CDR3 DNA: TGTGCCTCCAGGGCCGGACTATACAATGAGCAGTTCTTC
CDR3 protein: CASRAGLYNEQFF

V gene: TRBV7-6
J gene: TRBJ2-3
D gene: .
clone size: .
CDR3 DNA: TGTGCCAGCAGCTTATTTGCCCTGTCGGGGTTAAGCAAGATGGGAGATACGCAGTATTTT
CDR3 protein: CASSLFALSGLSKMGDTQYF

V gene: TRBV25-1
J gene: TRBJ1-1
D gene: TRBD1
clone size: once
CDR3 DNA: TGTGCCAGCAGTGACCCCGGGACAGGGGCCACTGAAGCTTTCTTT
CDR3 protein: CASSDPGTGATEAFF

V gene: TRBV6-1
J gene: TRBJ2-2
D gene: .
clone size: few
CDR3 DNA: TGTGCCAGCAGCGATTCGGTCTTGAACACCGGGGAGCTGTTTTTT
CDR3 protein: CASSDSVLNTGELFF

V gene: TRBV4-3
J gene: TRBJ1-2
D gene: .
clone size: .
CDR3 DNA: TGCGCCAGCAGCCAAGACCGGAGAGGGGTCTATGGCTACACCTTC
CDR3 protein: CASSQDRRGVYGYTF

V gene: TRBV4-1
J gene: TRBJ1-2
D gene: TRBD1
clone size: .
CDR3 DNA: TGCGCCAGCAGCGGCCGGGCTCAGGGGGATGATGGCTACACCTTC
CDR3 protein: CASSGRAQGDDGYTF

V gene: TRBV6-6
J gene: TRBJ1-3
D gene: .
clone size: .
CDR3 DNA: TGTGCCAGCCGGGCCCCGTCTGGAAACACCATATATTTT
CDR3 protein: CASRAPSGNTIYF

V gene: TRBV4-1
J gene: TRBJ2-2
D gene: .
clone size: .
CDR3 DNA: TGCGCCAGTAGACAGACGAACACCGGGGAGCTGTTTTTT
CDR3 protein: CASRQTNTGELFF